Sequencing of this T cell receptor (beta chain) was carried out in a study of shared clonotypes between healthy human individuals. Some clones are missing from TCRdb's copy, which holds only in-frame ones; the method was immunoSEQ multiplex PCR. The table lists some 1.5 million clones, roughly 96% of them singletons, with roughly 1.1% in the top ten. The TCR originated in a man in his thirties or forties in good health. Specimen: naive CD4+ T cells sorted from blood. The subset: CD45RA+ positively selected.

This CDR3 reads CASSPQGISGNTIYF. The CDR3 coding sequence is TGTGCCAGCAGCCCTCAGGGCATCTCTGGAAACACCATATATTTT. This rearrangement joins TRBV16 to TRBJ1-3, with a possible D match to TRBD1 (5 bases). Germline CDR1 reads KGHSY; CDR2 reads FQNENV. The CDR3 has 15 residues. Trimming stripped 4 bases from V and 0 bases from J, with 10 bases between.